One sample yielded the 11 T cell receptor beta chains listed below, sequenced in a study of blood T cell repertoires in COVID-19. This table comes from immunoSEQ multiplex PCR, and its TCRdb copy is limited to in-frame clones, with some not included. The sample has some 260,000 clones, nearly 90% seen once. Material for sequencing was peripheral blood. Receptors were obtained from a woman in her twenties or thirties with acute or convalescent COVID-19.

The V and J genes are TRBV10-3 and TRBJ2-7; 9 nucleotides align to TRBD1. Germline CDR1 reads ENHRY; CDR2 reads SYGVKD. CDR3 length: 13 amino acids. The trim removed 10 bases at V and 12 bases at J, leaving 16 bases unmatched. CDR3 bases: TGTGCCACTACAGGGGGCGTGTCGACATATTTGTACTTC. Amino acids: CATTGGVSTYLYF.

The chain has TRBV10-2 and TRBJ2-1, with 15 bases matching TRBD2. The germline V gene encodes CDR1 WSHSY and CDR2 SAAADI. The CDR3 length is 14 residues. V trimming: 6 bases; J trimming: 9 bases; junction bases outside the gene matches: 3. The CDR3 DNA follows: TGCGCCAGCAGAGGACTAGCGGGAGGGCTTGAGCAGTTCTTC. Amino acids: CASRGLAGGLEQFF.

The CDR3 sequence: CASSTQGQDYGYTF. CDR3 sequence (DNA): TGTGCCAGTAGTACCCAGGGACAGGACTATGGCTACACCTTC. V gene TRBV19 combines with J gene TRBJ1-2; 8 positions agree with TRBD1. The V segment lost 4 bases and the J segment 3 bases; nucleotides outside the gene matches: 4. This CDR3 comprises 14 residues. The germline gives CDR1 LNHDA, CDR2 SQIVND (reference sequence).

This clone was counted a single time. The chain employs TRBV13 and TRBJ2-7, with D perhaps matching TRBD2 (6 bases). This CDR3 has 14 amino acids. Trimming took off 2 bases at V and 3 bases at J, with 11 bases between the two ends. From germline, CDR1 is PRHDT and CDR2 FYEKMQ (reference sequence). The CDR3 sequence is CASSLSRRGYEQYF. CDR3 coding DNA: TGTGCCAGCAGCTTAAGTAGGCGGGGCTACGAGCAGTACTTC.

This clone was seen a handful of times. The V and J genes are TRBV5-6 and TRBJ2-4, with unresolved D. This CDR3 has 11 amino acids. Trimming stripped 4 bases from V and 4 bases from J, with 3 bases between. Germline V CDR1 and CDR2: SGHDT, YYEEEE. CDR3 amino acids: CASSRKNIQYF. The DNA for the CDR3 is TGTGCCAGCAGCCGTAAAAACATTCAGTACTTC.

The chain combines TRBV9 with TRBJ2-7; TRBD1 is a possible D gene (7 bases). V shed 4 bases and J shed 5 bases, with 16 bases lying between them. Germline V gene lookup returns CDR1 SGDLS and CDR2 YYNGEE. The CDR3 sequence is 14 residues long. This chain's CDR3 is CASSISDREDEQYF. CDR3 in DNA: TGTGCCAGCAGCATTTCCGACAGGGAGGACGAGCAGTACTTC.

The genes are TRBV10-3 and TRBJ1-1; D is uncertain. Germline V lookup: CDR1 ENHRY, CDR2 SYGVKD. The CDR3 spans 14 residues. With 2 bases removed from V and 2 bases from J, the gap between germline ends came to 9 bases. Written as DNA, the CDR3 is TGTGCCATCAGTGAGCGACTAGAAAACACTGAAGCTTTCTTT. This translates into CAISERLENTEAFF.

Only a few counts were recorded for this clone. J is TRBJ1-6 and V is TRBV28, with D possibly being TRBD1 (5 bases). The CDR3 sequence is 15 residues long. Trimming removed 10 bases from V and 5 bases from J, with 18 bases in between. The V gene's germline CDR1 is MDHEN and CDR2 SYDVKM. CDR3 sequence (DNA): TGTGCCACCGGCCCCCAGGGCCCCGATAATTCACCCCTCCACTTT. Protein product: CATGPQGPDNSPLHF.

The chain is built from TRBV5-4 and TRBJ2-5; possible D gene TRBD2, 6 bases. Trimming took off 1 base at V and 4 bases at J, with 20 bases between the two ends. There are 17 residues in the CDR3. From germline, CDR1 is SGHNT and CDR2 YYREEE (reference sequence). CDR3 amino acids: CASSLKQRTTSGETQYF. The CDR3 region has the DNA TGTGCCAGCAGCTTGAAGCAGCGGACTACCAGCGGAGAGACCCAGTACTTC.

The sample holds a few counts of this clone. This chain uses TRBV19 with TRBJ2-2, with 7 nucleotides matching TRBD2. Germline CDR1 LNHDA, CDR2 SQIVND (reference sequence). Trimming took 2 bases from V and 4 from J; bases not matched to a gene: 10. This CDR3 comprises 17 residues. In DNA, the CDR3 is TGTGCCAGTAGTATAATTTCGGGCGGGAGAGGCACCGGGGAGCTGTTTTTT. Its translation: CASSIISGGRGTGELFF.

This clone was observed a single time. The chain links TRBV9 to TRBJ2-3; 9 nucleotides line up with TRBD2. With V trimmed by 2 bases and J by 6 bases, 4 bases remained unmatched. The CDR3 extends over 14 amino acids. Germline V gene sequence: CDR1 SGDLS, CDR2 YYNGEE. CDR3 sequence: CASSVTSGKDTQYF. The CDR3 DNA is TGTGCCAGCAGCGTGACTAGCGGCAAGGATACGCAGTATTTT.